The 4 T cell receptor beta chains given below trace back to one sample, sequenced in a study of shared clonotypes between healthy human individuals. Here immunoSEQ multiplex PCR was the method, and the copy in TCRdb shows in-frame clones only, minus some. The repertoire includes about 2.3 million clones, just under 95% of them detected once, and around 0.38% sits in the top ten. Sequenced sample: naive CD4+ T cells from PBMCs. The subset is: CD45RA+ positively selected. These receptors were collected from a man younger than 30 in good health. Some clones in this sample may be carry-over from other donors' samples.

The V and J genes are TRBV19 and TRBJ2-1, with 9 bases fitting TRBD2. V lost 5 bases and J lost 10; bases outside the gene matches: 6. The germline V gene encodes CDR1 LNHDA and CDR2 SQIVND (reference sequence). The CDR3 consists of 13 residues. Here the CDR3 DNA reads TGTGCCAGTAGTCTAGCGGGATACCCGGAGCAGTTCTTC. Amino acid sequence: CASSLAGYPEQFF.

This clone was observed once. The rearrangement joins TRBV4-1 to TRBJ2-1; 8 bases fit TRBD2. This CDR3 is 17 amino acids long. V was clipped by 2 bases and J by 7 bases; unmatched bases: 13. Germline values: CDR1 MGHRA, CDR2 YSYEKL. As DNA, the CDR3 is TGCGCCAGCAGCCAACCTACTAGCGGTCAGACCCAAAATGAGCAGTTCTTC. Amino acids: CASSQPTSGQTQNEQFF.

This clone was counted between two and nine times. CDR3 loop: CASSLPGQGGYGYTF. For the CDR3, the DNA is TGCGCCAGCAGCCTCCCAGGACAGGGCGGCTATGGCTACACCTTC. The rearrangement uses TRBV4-1 and TRBJ1-2, with 8 bases fitting TRBD1. The CDR3 length is 15 residues. Germline V gives CDR1 MGHRA, CDR2 YSYEKL. V shed 4 bases, J shed 4 bases, and the junction held 8 bases outside the gene matches.

CDR3 loop: CASSPTPYSNQPQHF. CDR3 in DNA: TGCGCCAGCAGCCCGACCCCGTATAGCAATCAGCCCCAGCATTTT. The chain carries TRBV5-1 and TRBJ1-5; D is uncertain. The V gene lost 4 bases and the J gene lost 0 bases, with 11 bases spanning the gap. The CDR3 has 15 residues. Germline assignment: CDR1 SGHRS and CDR2 YFSETQ. Combining the CDR3 with reference TRBV5-1 and TRBJ1-5 gives the whole variable domain KAGVTQTPRYLIKTRGQQVTLSCSPISGHRSVSWYQQTPGQGLQFLFEYFSETQRNKGNFPGRFSGRQFSNSRSEMNVSTLELGDSALYLCASSPTPYSNQPQHFGDGTRLSIL.